A selection of T cell receptor beta chains follows, all from one sample in a study of shared clonotypes between healthy human individuals. The table came from immunoSEQ multiplex PCR; TCRdb's copy has only in-frame clones and leaves some out. This table holds roughly 520,000 clones, more than 95% found once. The sample comprised naive CD4+ T cells sorted from blood. These receptors were taken from a woman aged 25 to 39 in good health. CDR3s include the opening cysteine and the closing phenylalanine or tryptophan.

>TRBJ1-1|TRBV7-9
CASSSGLLTEAFF
>TRBJ2-1|TRBV7-3
CASSSPPGTSGGGGNEQFF
>TRBJ2-7|TRBV5-4
CASSRAAVLERAIYEQYF
>TRBJ1-1|TRBV28
CASETGGKNTEAFF
>TRBJ2-2|TRBV5-1
CASSLSTTGELFF
>TRBJ2-7|TRBV5-1
CASSLLTGPAYEQYF
>TRBJ2-2|TRBV5-1
CASSPWLDTGELFF
>TRBJ2-3|TRBV6-5
CASSRLAGEIDTQYF
>TRBJ2-3|TRBV5-1
CASSPPGADTQYF
>TRBJ2-7|TRBV5-1
CASSLDWASGRAREQYF
>TRBJ2-7|TRBV6-5
CASSYSSSSTYEQYF
>TRBJ1-2|TRBV5-1
CASSLGSGGYGYTF
>TRBJ1-5|TRBV5-8
CASSAGTGVRNQPQHF
>TRBJ2-1|TRBV2
CASQEVVGRGSSNEQFF
>TRBJ1-1|TRBV4-2
CASSQEVATEAFF
>TRBJ2-7|TRBV15
CATSARQENSYEQYF
>TRBJ2-7|TRBV28
CATSGLAGGRRHEQYF
>TRBJ2-7|TRBV18
CASSRQEVSGSYEQYF
>TRBJ2-7|TRBV6-6
CASSLALSSYEQYF
>TRBJ1-2|TRBV5-1
CASSPTPGTQSYGYTF
>TRBJ2-7|TRBV10-1
CASSENSLGQYF
>TRBJ1-3|TRBV18
CASSPPPAFSGNTIYF
>TRBJ2-3|TRBV2
CASKIQTGYTDTQYF
>TRBJ2-1|TRBV4-1
CASSQGGLSGRDEQFF
>TRBJ2-7|TRBV7-2
CASSLLAGVSEQYF
>TRBJ1-3|TRBV7-3
CASSSGRVGLSTIYF
>TRBJ1-2|TRBV28
CASSPTGAGYTF
>TRBJ2-1|TRBV9
CASSVLLAGVDEQFF
>TRBJ2-7|TRBV13
CASSQLSQSSYEQYF
>TRBJ1-1|TRBV13
CASSPRTGLNTEAFF
>TRBJ2-1|TRBV7-7
CASSLNLAGVGNEQFF
>TRBJ2-7|TRBV6-1
CASTPTPGNYEQYF